A selection of T cell receptor beta chains follows, all from one sample in a study of T cells in Graves' hyperthyroidism and ophthalmopathy. Each CDR3 protein gets one entry after TCRdb re-called the multiplex PCR reads with MiXCR. The sample has about 620,000 distinct CDR3 sequences, 15% to 20% seen once. Sequenced material: blood. The source of these receptors is a woman in her thirties with Graves' hyperthyroidism. Each CDR3 is given with its conserved first and last residue. The D gene is left open where the match is weak. Not every row has a clone size; where given, it reads once, few, many or a size class.

TRBD2	15	TRBV5-1	few	TRBJ2-5	CASSARTSGEETQYF	TGCGCCAGCAGCGCAAGGACTAGCGGGGAAGAGACCCAGTACTTC
TRBD1	14	TRBV6-2/TRBV6-3	many	TRBJ2-7	CASSYSTGAYEQYF	TGTGCCAGCAGTTACTCGACAGGGGCCTACGAGCAGTACTTC
TRBD1	15	TRBV2	few	TRBJ2-5	CASSEAGTGQETQYF	TGTGCCAGCAGTGAAGCCGGGACAGGACAAGAGACCCAGTACTTC
NA	16	TRBV7-2	NA	TRBJ2-2	CASSLSGCQKTGELFF	TGTGCCAGCAGCTTAAGTGGGTGCCAGAAGACCGGGGAGCTGTTTTTT
NA	14	TRBV5-1	NA	TRBJ1-1	CASSLVREGTEAFF	TGCGCCAGCAGCTTGGTCAGGGAAGGGACTGAAGCTTTCTTT
NA	16	TRBV10-3	NA	TRBJ2-1	CAISSTTGPPNNEQFF	TGTGCCATCAGCTCTACGACAGGCCCACCTAACAATGAGCAGTTCTTC
NA	13	TRBV18	many	TRBJ2-1	CASSPDTGFEQFF	TGTGCCAGCTCACCAGATACAGGGTTTGAGCAGTTCTTC
NA	14	TRBV28	many	TRBJ2-7	CASTQGTKSYEQYF	TGTGCCAGCACCCAGGGGACTAAAAGCTACGAGCAGTACTTC
NA	14	TRBV3-1	many	TRBJ1-4	CASSRRAKNEKLFF	TGTGCCAGCAGCCGGCGGGCAAAAAATGAAAAACTGTTTTTT
TRBD2	16	TRBV5-8	few	TRBJ2-7	CASSFKAGGSSYEQYF	TGTGCCAGCAGCTTTAAAGCGGGAGGGAGCTCCTACGAGCAGTACTTC
TRBD2	17	TRBV12-3/TRBV12-4	many	TRBJ2-1	CASSLVSGDSSYNEQFF	TGTGCCAGCAGTTTGGTGAGCGGGGATAGCTCCTACAATGAGCAGTTCTTC
NA	14	TRBV2	many	TRBJ1-5	CASRYREGNQPQHF	TGTGCCAGCAGGTACAGGGAAGGCAATCAGCCCCAGCATTTT
NA	16	TRBV5-8	NA	TRBJ2-2	CASSTYPGQNTGELFF	TGTGCCAGCAGCACCTATCCGGGACAAAACACCGGGGAGCTGTTTTTT
NA	14	TRBV6-1	many	TRBJ1-2	CASSYDFDSYGYTF	TGTGCCAGCAGTTATGACTTCGATTCCTATGGCTACACCTTC
TRBD1	17	TRBV27	many	TRBJ1-6	CASSLYSQGAADSPLHF	TGTGCCAGCAGTTTATACTCACAGGGGGCAGCGGACTCACCCCTCCACTTT
TRBD1	14	TRBV10-1	many	TRBJ1-1	CASSESSGGTEAFF	TGCGCCAGCAGTGAGTCTTCAGGGGGCACTGAAGCTTTCTTT
TRBD2	15	TRBV20-1	NA	TRBJ2-2	CSATWAAGVTGELFF	TGCAGTGCTACCTGGGCTGCGGGGGTCACCGGGGAGCTGTTTTTT
NA	12	TRBV30	many	TRBJ2-3	CAWSVHADTQYF	TGTGCCTGGAGTGTACACGCAGATACGCAGTATTTT
TRBD2	17	TRBV10-3	NA	TRBJ2-2	CATSGLAGLSNTGELFF	TGTGCCACCTCGGGACTAGCGGGATTATCGAACACCGGGGAGCTGTTTTTT
NA	15	TRBV30	few	TRBJ2-2	CAWSVGTAPTGELFF	TGTGCCTGGAGTGTGGGTACCGCTCCCACCGGGGAGCTGTTTTTT
NA	17	TRBV11-2	many	TRBJ1-2	CASSSLTRTAQYYGYTF	TGTGCCAGCAGCTCGCTTACAAGGACAGCTCAGTACTATGGCTACACCTTC
TRBD2	16	TRBV6-2/TRBV6-3	NA	TRBJ2-3	CASSYIGGGPTDTQYF	TGTGCCAGCAGTTACATCGGGGGAGGGCCCACAGATACGCAGTATTTT
TRBD2	16	TRBV7-3	many	TRBJ2-1	CASSTGTSGSPNEQFF	TGTGCCAGCAGCACCGGGACTAGCGGGAGTCCCAATGAGCAGTTCTTC
TRBD1	12	TRBV6-2/TRBV6-3	NA	TRBJ1-1	CAIRGSDTEAFF	TGTGCCATCAGGGGGTCGGACACTGAAGCTTTCTTT
TRBD1	11	TRBV20-1	many	TRBJ2-7	CSAWDSYEQYF	TGCAGTGCATGGGACAGCTACGAGCAGTACTTC
TRBD2	15	TRBV7-2	NA	TRBJ2-5	CASSLRTGGWETQYF	TGTGCCAGCAGCTTAAGAACGGGAGGTTGGGAGACCCAGTACTTC
TRBD1	15	TRBV6-1	many	TRBJ1-4	CASSPRDRGIEKLFF	TGTGCCAGCAGTCCAAGGGACAGGGGGATAGAAAAACTGTTTTTT
NA	18	TRBV10-1	NA	TRBJ2-1	CASSEFSIATDSYNEQFF	TGCGCCAGCAGTGAGTTTAGTATTGCGACTGACTCCTACAATGAGCAGTTCTTC
TRBD1	16	TRBV19	few	TRBJ1-5	CATTPQGGKSNQPQHF	TGTGCCACCACACCACAGGGGGGGAAGAGCAATCAGCCCCAGCATTTT
TRBD2	17	TRBV18	NA	TRBJ2-1	CASSLNSGLAGVNEQFF	TGTGCCAGCTCACTTAACTCGGGACTAGCGGGAGTCAATGAGCAGTTCTTC
TRBD1	12	TRBV29-1	NA	TRBJ1-1	CSVGDQGVEAFF	TGCAGCGTTGGAGATCAGGGGGTGGAGGCTTTCTTT
TRBD2	20	TRBV7-2	NA	TRBJ2-7	CASSPEVSGGKERESYEQYF	TGTGCCAGCAGCCCAGAGGTCAGCGGGGGAAAAGAGAGAGAGTCCTACGAGCAGTACTTC
TRBD2	16	TRBV30	NA	TRBJ2-1	CAWMGLAGGPVNEQFF	TGTGCCTGGATGGGTCTAGCGGGAGGGCCCGTCAATGAGCAGTTCTTC
NA	14	TRBV27	NA	TRBJ2-5	CASSLARDQEAQYF	TGTGCCAGCAGTTTAGCGCGCGACCAAGAGGCCCAGTACTTC
NA	13	TRBV11-3	few	TRBJ2-3	CASSRSRDRTQYF	TGTGCCAGCAGCCGATCCAGGGATAGGACGCAGTATTTT
NA	14	TRBV12-3/TRBV12-4	many	TRBJ1-4	CASSFRGMDEKLFF	TGTGCCAGCAGTTTCAGAGGGATGGATGAAAAACTGTTTTTT
NA	14	TRBV12-3/TRBV12-4	many	TRBJ1-5	CASSPVYSNQPQHF	TGTGCCAGCAGTCCCGTATATAGCAATCAGCCCCAGCATTTT
TRBD2	15	TRBV27	many	TRBJ2-1	CASSPGTSGNHEQFF	TGTGCCAGCAGTCCTGGGACTAGCGGGAACCATGAGCAGTTCTTC
NA	15	TRBV6-1	NA	TRBJ1-2	CASSPTGEAHYGYTF	TGTGCCAGCAGTCCCACCGGGGAGGCCCATTATGGCTACACCTTC
NA	15	TRBV7-2	many	TRBJ1-5	CASSLQGSGNQPQHF	TGTGCCAGCAGTCTCCAGGGTTCTGGCAATCAGCCCCAGCATTTT
NA	14	TRBV3-1	many	TRBJ1-5	CASSQDSSNQPQHF	TGTGCCAGCAGCCAAGACAGTAGCAATCAGCCCCAGCATTTT
TRBD1	15	TRBV5-1	NA	TRBJ1-2	CASSQRQGNNYGYTF	TGCGCCAGCAGCCAGCGACAGGGTAATAACTATGGCTACACCTTC
NA	12	TRBV2	many	TRBJ2-1	CASSEGAGEQFF	TGTGCCAGCAGTGAAGGGGCCGGTGAGCAGTTCTTC
TRBD2	16	TRBV11-2	many	TRBJ2-1	CASSLLGGRPYNEQFF	TGTGCCAGCAGCTTACTGGGCGGGAGGCCCTACAATGAGCAGTTCTTC
TRBD1	14	TRBV11-1	many	TRBJ2-7	CASSWGRGSYEQYF	TGTGCCAGCAGCTGGGGCAGGGGGTCCTACGAGCAGTACTTC
TRBD1	20	TRBV12-3/TRBV12-4	few	TRBJ2-2	CASRDPGQGITSTNTGELFF	TGTGCCAGCAGGGATCCGGGACAGGGGATTACTTCCACGAACACCGGGGAGCTGTTTTTT
NA	12	TRBV12-3/TRBV12-4	NA	TRBJ2-2	CASSWGPGELFF	TGTGCCAGCAGTTGGGGCCCCGGGGAGCTGTTTTTT
TRBD2	16	TRBV4-1	NA	TRBJ2-5	CASSHLAGDGQETQYF	TGCGCCAGCAGCCACCTAGCGGGGGATGGACAAGAGACCCAGTACTTC
NA	14	TRBV5-1	few	TRBJ2-7	CASSGTWGEGEQYF	TGCGCCAGCAGCGGCACCTGGGGGGAAGGGGAGCAGTACTTC
NA	12	TRBV12-3/TRBV12-4	NA	TRBJ2-7	CACSHSGYEQCF	TGTGCCTGCTCCCATAGTGGATACGAGCAGTGCTTC
NA	16	TRBV20-1	NA	TRBJ1-1	CSASDGGWVGNTEAFF	TGCAGTGCTAGCGATGGAGGATGGGTAGGGAACACTGAAGCTTTCTTT
NA	14	TRBV9	NA	TRBJ2-1	CASSVGQSYNEQFF	TGTGCCAGCAGCGTCGGACAGTCCTACAATGAGCAGTTCTTC